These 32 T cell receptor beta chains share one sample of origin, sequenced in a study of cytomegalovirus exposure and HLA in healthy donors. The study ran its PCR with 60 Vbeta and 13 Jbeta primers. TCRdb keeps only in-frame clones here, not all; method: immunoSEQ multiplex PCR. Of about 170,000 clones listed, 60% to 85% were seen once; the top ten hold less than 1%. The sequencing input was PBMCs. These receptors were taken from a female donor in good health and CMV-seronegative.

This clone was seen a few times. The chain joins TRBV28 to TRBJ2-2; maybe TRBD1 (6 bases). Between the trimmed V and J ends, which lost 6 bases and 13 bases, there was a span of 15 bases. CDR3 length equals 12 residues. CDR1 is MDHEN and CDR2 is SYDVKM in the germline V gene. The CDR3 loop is CASSLAGRGLFF. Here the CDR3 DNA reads TGTGCCAGCAGCCTTGCCGGCAGGGGGCTGTTTTTT.

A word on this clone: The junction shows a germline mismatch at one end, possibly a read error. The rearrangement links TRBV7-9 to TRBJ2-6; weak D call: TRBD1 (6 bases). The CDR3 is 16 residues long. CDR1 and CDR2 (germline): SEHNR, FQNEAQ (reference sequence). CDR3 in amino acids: CASSLRTASGANGLTF. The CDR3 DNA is TGTGCCAGCAGCTTAAGGACAGCCTCTGGGGCCAACGGCCTGACTTTC.

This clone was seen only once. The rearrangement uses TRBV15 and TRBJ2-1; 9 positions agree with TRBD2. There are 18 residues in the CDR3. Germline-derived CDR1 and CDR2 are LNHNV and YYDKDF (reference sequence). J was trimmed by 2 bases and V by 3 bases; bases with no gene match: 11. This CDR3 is CATSRSSGIKGPYNEQFF. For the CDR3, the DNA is TGTGCCACCAGCAGGTCTAGCGGGATAAAAGGTCCCTACAATGAGCAGTTCTTC.

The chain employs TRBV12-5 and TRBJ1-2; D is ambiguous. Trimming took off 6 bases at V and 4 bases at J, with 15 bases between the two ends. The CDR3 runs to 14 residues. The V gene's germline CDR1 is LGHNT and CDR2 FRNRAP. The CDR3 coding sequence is TGTGCTAGTGGCCTATACAACTCGGGCTATGGCTACACCTTC. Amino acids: CASGLYNSGYGYTF. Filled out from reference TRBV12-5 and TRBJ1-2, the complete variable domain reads DARVTQTPRHKVTEMGQEVTMRCQPILGHNTVFWYRQTMMQGLELLAYFRNRAPLDDSGMPKDRFSAEMPDATLATLKIQPSEPRDSAVYFCASGLYNSGYGYTFGSGTRLTVV.

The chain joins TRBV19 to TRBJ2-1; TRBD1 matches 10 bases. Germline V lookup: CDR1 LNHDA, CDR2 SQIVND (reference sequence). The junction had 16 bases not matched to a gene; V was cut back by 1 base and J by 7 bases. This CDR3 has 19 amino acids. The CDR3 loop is CASSIGLARGTGVGNEQFF. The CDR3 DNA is TGTGCCAGTAGTATAGGTTTGGCCCGTGGGACAGGGGTGGGAAATGAGCAGTTCTTC.

This CDR3 is CASSDPTASGGYTF. The CDR3 DNA is TGTGCCAGCAGTGACCCGACAGCCAGCGGGGGCTACACCTTC. The rearrangement links TRBV2 to TRBJ1-2; perhaps TRBD1 as D (5 bases). Germline CDR1 and CDR2: SNHLY and FYNNEI. The CDR3 is made up of 14 amino acids. V was trimmed by 3 bases and J by 8 bases, leaving 16 bases between them.

The CDR3 DNA sequence: TGTGCCAGCAGTTCGAGGGATGGAAACACCATATATTTT. It translates to CASSSRDGNTIYF. The gene calls are TRBV6-6 and TRBJ1-3; D is unresolved. The CDR3 spans 13 residues. Trimming took off 4 bases at V and 3 bases at J, with 7 bases between the two ends. Germline assignment: CDR1 MNHNY and CDR2 SVGAGI (reference sequence).

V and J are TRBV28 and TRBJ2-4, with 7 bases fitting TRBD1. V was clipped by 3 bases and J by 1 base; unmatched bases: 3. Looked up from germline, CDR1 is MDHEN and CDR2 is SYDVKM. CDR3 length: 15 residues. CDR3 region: CASSFSTGAKNIQYF. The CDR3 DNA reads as TGTGCCAGCAGTTTTTCGACAGGGGCCAAAAACATTCAGTACTTC.

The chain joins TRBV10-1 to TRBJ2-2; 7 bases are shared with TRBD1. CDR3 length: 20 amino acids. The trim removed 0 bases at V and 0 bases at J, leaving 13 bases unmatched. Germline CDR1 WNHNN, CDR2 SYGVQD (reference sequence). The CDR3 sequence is CASSESSPGGPEANTGELFF. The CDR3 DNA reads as TGCGCCAGCAGTGAGTCCTCACCAGGGGGTCCGGAGGCGAACACCGGGGAGCTGTTTTTT.

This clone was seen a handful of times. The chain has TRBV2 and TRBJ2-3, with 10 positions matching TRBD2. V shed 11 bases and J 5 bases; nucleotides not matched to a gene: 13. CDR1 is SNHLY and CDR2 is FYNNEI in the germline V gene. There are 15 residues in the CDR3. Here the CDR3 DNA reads TGTGCCTCACAACGAGGGACTAGCGCGCTAGATACGCAGTATTTT. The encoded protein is CASQRGTSALDTQYF.

Here the CDR3 reads CASRLAGEQFF. Written as DNA, the CDR3 is TGTGCCAGCAGACTAGCTGGTGAGCAGTTCTTC. The V gene is TRBV28, the J gene TRBJ2-1, with a possible D match to TRBD2 (6 bases). The germline V gene has CDR1 MDHEN and CDR2 SYDVKM. The CDR3 runs 11 residues. Trimming removed 6 bases at V and 9 bases at J, with 9 bases between.

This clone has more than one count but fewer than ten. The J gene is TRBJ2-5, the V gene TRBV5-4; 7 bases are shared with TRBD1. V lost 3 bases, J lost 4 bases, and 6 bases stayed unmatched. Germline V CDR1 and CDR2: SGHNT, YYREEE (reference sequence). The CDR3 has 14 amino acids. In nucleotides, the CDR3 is TGTGCCAGCAGCTCGACAGGGCGGAGAGAGACCCAGTACTTC. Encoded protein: CASSSTGRRETQYF.

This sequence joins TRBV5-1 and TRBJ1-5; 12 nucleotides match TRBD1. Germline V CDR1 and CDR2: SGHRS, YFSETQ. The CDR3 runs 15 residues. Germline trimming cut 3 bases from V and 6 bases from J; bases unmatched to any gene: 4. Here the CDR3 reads CASSSGTGGSQPQHF. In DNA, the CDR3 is TGCGCCAGCAGCTCCGGGACAGGGGGCAGTCAGCCCCAGCATTTT.

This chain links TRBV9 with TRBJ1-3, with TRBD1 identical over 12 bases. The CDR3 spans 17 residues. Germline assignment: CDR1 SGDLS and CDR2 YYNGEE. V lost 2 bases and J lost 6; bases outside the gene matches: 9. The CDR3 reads CASSVGVGQGAANTIYF. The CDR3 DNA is TGTGCCAGCAGCGTGGGGGTGGGACAGGGGGCTGCAAACACCATATATTTT.

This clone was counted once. The CDR3 here is CASSLVAGWTSGRGRFQETQYF. The DNA for the CDR3 is TGTGCCAGCAGCTTAGTCGCAGGTTGGACTAGCGGGAGGGGACGATTCCAAGAGACCCAGTACTTC. The chain recombines TRBV7-6 with TRBJ2-5, with 15 bases identical to TRBD2. Germline V gene lookup returns CDR1 SGHVS and CDR2 FNYEAQ. Trimming removed 1 base from V and 1 base from J; junction bases left unmatched: 16. The CDR3 covers 22 residues. Full variable domain (rest looked up from reference TRBV7-6 and TRBJ2-5): GAGVSQSPRYKVTKRGQDVALRCDPISGHVSLYWYRQALGQGPEFLTYFNYEAQQDKSGLPNDRFSAERPEGSISTLTIQRTEQRDSAMYRCASSLVAGWTSGRGRFQETQYFGPGTRLLVL.

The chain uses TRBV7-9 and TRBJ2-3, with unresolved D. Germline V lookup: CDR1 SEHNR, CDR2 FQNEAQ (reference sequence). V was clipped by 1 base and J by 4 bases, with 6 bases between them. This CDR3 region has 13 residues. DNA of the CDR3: TGTGCCAGCAGCTTAGGATGGCCAGATACGCAGTATTTT. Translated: CASSLGWPDTQYF.

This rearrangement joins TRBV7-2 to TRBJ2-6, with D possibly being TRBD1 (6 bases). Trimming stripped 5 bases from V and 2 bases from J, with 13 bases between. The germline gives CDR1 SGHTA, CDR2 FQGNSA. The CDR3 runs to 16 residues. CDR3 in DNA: TGTGCCAGCAGCACTCCACAGGGTACTGGGGCCAACGTCCTGACTTTC. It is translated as CASSTPQGTGANVLTF.

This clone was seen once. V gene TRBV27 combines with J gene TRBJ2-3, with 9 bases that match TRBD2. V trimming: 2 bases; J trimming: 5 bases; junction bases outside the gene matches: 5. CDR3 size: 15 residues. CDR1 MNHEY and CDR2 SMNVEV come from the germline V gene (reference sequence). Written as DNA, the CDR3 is TGTGCCAGCAGTTTAGGGGGCGGGAGGGGAGATACGCAGTATTTT. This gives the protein CASSLGGGRGDTQYF.

The CDR3 here is CASSPRTGHEKLFF. The CDR3 nucleotides are TGTGCCAGTAGTCCCCGGACAGGGCATGAAAAACTGTTTTTT. The chain joins TRBV19 to TRBJ1-4; TRBD1 aligns across 8 bases. The CDR3 consists of 14 residues. Per the germline V gene, CDR1 is LNHDA and CDR2 is SQIVND (reference sequence). With V trimmed by 5 bases and J by 6 bases, 5 bases remained unmatched.

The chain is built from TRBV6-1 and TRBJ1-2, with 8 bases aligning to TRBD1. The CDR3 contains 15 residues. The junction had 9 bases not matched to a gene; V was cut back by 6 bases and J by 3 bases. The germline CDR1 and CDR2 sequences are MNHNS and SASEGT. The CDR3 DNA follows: TGTGCCAGCAGGGGTCTCGACAGGGGAGACTATGGCTACACCTTC. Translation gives CASRGLDRGDYGYTF.

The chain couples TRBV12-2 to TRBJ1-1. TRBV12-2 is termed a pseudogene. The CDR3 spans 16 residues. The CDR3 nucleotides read TGTGCAAGTCGCCGAACTGACGGGGGGAGGAACACTGAAGCTTTCTTT. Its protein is CASRRTDGGRNTEAFF.

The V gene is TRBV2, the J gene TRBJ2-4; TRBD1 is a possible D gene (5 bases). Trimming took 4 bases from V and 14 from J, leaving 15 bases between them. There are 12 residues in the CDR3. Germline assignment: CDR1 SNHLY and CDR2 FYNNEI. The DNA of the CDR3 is TGTGCCAGCAGTGCATCCGGACACACGGAGTACTTC. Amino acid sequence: CASSASGHTEYF.

The chain's CDR3 is CASSQVLRGSGSSNEQFF. Written as DNA, the CDR3 is TGCGCCAGCAGCCAAGTTCTTCGGGGTAGCGGGAGCAGCAATGAGCAGTTCTTC. The rearrangement joins TRBV4-3 to TRBJ2-1, with TRBD2 identical over 9 bases. Germline assignment: CDR1 LGHNA and CDR2 YSLEER. After removal of 1 base from V and 6 bases from J, the junction contained 13 bases not matched to a gene. The CDR3 spans 18 residues.

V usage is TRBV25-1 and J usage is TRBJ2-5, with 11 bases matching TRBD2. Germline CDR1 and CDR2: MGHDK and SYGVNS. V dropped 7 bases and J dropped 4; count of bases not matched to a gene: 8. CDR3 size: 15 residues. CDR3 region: CASTYSGRGGETQYF. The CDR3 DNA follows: TGTGCCAGCACCTATAGCGGGAGGGGCGGAGAGACCCAGTACTTC.

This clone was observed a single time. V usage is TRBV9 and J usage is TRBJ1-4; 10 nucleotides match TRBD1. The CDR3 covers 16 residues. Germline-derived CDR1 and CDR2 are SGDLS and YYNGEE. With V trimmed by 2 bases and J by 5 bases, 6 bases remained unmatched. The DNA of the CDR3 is TGTGCCAGCAGCGTCTCCGTGGGACAGGGGAATGAAAAACTGTTTTTT. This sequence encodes CASSVSVGQGNEKLFF.

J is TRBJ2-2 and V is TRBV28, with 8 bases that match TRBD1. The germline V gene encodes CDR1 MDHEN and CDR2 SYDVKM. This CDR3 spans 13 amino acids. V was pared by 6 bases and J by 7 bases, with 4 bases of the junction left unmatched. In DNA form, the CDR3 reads TGTGCCAGCAGGACAGGGGTTGACGGGGAGCTGTTTTTT. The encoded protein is CASRTGVDGELFF.

The CDR3 region is CASRRDREGEQYF. The CDR3 nucleotides read TGTGCCAGCCGTCGGGACAGGGAGGGCGAGCAGTACTTC. The rearrangement joins TRBV2 to TRBJ2-7, with TRBD1 matching over 9 bases. Trimming removed 8 bases from V and 6 bases from J; junction bases left unmatched: 8. The CDR3 sequence is 13 residues long. The germline gives CDR1 SNHLY, CDR2 FYNNEI.

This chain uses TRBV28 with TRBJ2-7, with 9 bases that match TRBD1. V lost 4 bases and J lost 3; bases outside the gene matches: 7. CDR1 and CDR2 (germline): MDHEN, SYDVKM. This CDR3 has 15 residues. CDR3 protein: CASSCLGTGCYEQYF. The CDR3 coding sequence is TGTGCCAGCAGTTGTCTTGGGACAGGGTGCTACGAGCAGTACTTC.

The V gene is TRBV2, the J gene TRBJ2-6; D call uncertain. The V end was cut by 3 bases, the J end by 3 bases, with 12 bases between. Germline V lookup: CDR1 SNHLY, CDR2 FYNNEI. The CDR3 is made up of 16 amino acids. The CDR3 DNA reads TGTGCCAGCAGTGATCCCAGATCTGATGGGGCCAACGTCCTGACTTTC. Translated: CASSDPRSDGANVLTF.

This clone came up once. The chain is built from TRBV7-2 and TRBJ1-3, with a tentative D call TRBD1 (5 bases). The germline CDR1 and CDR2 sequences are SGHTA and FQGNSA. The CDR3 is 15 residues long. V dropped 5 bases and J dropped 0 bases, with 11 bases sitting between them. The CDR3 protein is CASSADSSSGNTIYF. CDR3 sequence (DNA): TGTGCCAGCAGCGCCGACAGTTCCTCTGGAAACACCATATATTTT. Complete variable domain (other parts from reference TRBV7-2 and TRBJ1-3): GAGVSQSPSNKVTEKGKDVELRCDPISGHTALYWYRQSLGQGLEFLIYFQGNSAPDKSGLPSDRFSAERTGGSVSTLTIQRTQQEDSAVYLCASSADSSSGNTIYFGEGSWLTVV.

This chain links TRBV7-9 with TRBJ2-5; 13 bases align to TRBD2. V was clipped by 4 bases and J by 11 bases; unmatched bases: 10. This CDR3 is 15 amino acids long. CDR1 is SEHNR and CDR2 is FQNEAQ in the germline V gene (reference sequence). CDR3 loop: CASSSYGLAGVEQYF. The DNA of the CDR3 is TGTGCCAGCAGCTCCTATGGACTAGCGGGAGTGGAGCAGTACTTC.

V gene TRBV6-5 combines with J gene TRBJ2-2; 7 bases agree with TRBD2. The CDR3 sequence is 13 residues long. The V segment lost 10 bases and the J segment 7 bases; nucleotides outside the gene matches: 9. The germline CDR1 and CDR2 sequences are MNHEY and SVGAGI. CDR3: CATPGGSGGELFF. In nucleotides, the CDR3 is TGTGCCACGCCGGGCGGGAGCGGCGGGGAGCTGTTTTTT.